This passage covers 20 T cell receptor beta chains from one sample sequenced in a study of T-cell reconstitution after alpha-beta-depleted transplantation in children. A TCRbeta library incorporating unique molecular identifiers was prepared. One entry per CDR3 protein, called by TCRdb with MiXCR from the PCR reads. The table has about 980,000 distinct CDR3 sequences, 25% to 35% seen once. Sequences were derived from PBMCs, mostly from graft donor cells, sampled 360 days after TCRalphabeta/CD19-depleted stem cell transplant. The receptor set was obtained from a boy less than two years old who had a stem cell transplant for SCID, so the T cells may come from the graft donor.

This clonotype was seen more than once but under ten times. The rearrangement joins TRBV5-6 to TRBJ1-5, with 7 bases aligning to TRBD1. The germline V gene has CDR1 SGHDT and CDR2 YYEEEE. This CDR3 region has 18 residues. The J segment lost 1 base and the V segment lost 1 base, leaving 11 bases of the junction unmatched. The CDR3 reads CASSLSRPSTGSNQPQHF. CDR3 DNA sequence: TGTGCCAGCAGCTTGTCCCGGCCCTCGACAGGGAGCAATCAGCCCCAGCATTTT. Complete variable domain (other parts from reference TRBV5-6 and TRBJ1-5): DAGVTQSPTHLIKTRGQQVTLRCSPKSGHDTVSWYQQALGQGPQFIFQYYEEEERQRGNFPDRFSGHQFPNYSSELNVNALLLGDSALYLCASSLSRPSTGSNQPQHFGDGTRLSIL.

This sequence joins TRBV5-1 and TRBJ2-5; D is ambiguous. The V end lost 1 base, the J end lost 5 bases, and 12 bases lay between the germline ends. The germline V gene has CDR1 SGHRS and CDR2 YFSETQ. This CDR3 spans 14 amino acids. The DNA of the CDR3 is TGCGCCAGCAGCTTGTCCAGGCTCGAGGAGACCCAGTACTTC. It codes for CASSLSRLEETQYF. Full variable domain (rest looked up from reference TRBV5-1 and TRBJ2-5): KAGVTQTPRYLIKTRGQQVTLSCSPISGHRSVSWYQQTPGQGLQFLFEYFSETQRNKGNFPGRFSGRQFSNSRSEMNVSTLELGDSALYLCASSLSRLEETQYFGPGTRLLVL.

This clonotype was seen a few times. The chain uses TRBV15 and TRBJ2-4, with TRBD1 identical over 7 bases. Germline V lookup: CDR1 LNHNV, CDR2 YYDKDF (reference sequence). J gave up 4 bases and V 3 bases, and 15 bases lay outside the gene matches. This CDR3 spans 18 amino acids. CDR3 DNA sequence: TGTGCCACCAGCAGGGACAGGACATTCTCGCCTACAAAAAACATTCAGTACTTC. It codes for CATSRDRTFSPTKNIQYF.

This clonotype was picked up a small number of times. V is TRBV27 and J is TRBJ2-7, with TRBD1 matching over 7 bases. Germline assignment: CDR1 MNHEY and CDR2 SMNVEV (reference sequence). V shed 1 base and J 3 bases; nucleotides not matched to a gene: 3. The CDR3 covers 14 residues. The CDR3 DNA is TGTGCCAGCAGTTTATGGCCAGGGGGCTACGAGCAGTACTTC. Protein: CASSLWPGGYEQYF.

In this sample, this clonotype turned up a few times. The chain carries TRBV7-8 and TRBJ2-1; 7 positions agree with TRBD1. CDR3 size: 15 residues. Germline CDR1 reads SGHVS; CDR2 reads FQNEAQ. V shed 5 bases and J 4 bases; nucleotides not matched to a gene: 8. For the CDR3, the DNA is TGTGCCAGCAGCACAACGACAGGGATTTACAATGAGCAGTTCTTC. Its protein is CASSTTTGIYNEQFF.

The rearrangement links TRBV5-1 to TRBJ2-2, with D perhaps TRBD2 (5 bases). Between the trimmed V and J ends, which lost 1 base and 1 base, there was a span of 11 bases. The germline gives CDR1 SGHRS, CDR2 YFSETQ. The CDR3 is made up of 16 amino acids. The CDR3 DNA is TGCGCCAGCAGCTTGACTAGAAGCATGAACACCGGGGAGCTGTTTTTT. It specifies CASSLTRSMNTGELFF.

This clonotype occurred a few times. V and J are TRBV28 and TRBJ2-7; 8 bases fit TRBD1. CDR3 size: 15 residues. V dropped 6 bases and J dropped 2; count of bases not matched to a gene: 9. CDR1 and CDR2 (germline): MDHEN, SYDVKM. The DNA for the CDR3 is TGTGCCAGCAGGACCACCGGACAGGGACCCTACGAGCAGTACTTC. This encodes CASRTTGQGPYEQYF.

The table lists this clonotype with a few counts. This chain uses TRBV29-1 with TRBJ1-1; D not certain. CDR1 and CDR2 (germline): SQVTM, ANQGSEA. This CDR3 contains 15 residues. Trimming took 6 bases from V and 4 from J, leaving 21 bases between them. The CDR3 reads CSVTQVTRSGTEAFF. For the CDR3, the DNA is TGCAGCGTGACGCAGGTTACACGGTCCGGCACTGAAGCTTTCTTT.

This clonotype turned up a few times. The genes are TRBV29-1 and TRBJ2-3, with a tentative D call TRBD2 (7 bases). Germline CDR1 and CDR2: SQVTM and ANQGSEA. This CDR3 is built from 16 residues. Trimming pared 1 base from V and 6 bases from J, leaving 20 bases between. The CDR3 protein is CSVEVLRGARRDTQYF. DNA of the CDR3: TGCAGCGTTGAAGTTCTTCGGGGGGCCCGCCGGGATACGCAGTATTTT.

J is TRBJ1-2 and V is TRBV20-1; 7 bases fit TRBD1. The CDR3 has 11 residues. Germline V CDR1 and CDR2: DFQATT, SNEGSKA (reference sequence). The junction had 5 bases not matched to a gene; V was cut back by 6 bases and J by 7 bases. CDR3 in amino acids: CSAKTGVGYTF. CDR3 sequence (DNA): TGCAGTGCGAAAACAGGGGTTGGCTACACCTTC.

This clonotype was seen a few times. The gene calls are TRBV19 and TRBJ1-4, with D hard to call. This CDR3 is 15 amino acids long. V lost 5 bases and J 0 bases, leaving 10 bases between the germline ends. CDR1 is LNHDA, CDR2 SQIVND, per germline (reference sequence). CDR3 region: CASSSGVATNEKLFF. The CDR3 DNA reads as TGTGCCAGTAGTTCCGGAGTTGCAACTAATGAAAAACTGTTTTTT. The entire variable domain, with the rest obtained from reference TRBV19 and TRBJ1-4, is as follows: DGGITQSPKYLFRKEGQNVTLSCEQNLNHDAMYWYRQDPGQGLRLIYYSQIVNDFQKGDIAEGYSVSREKKESFPLTVTSAQKNPTAFYLCASSSGVATNEKLFFGSGTQLSVL.

The rearrangement uses TRBV21-1 and TRBJ1-1. TRBV21-1 is flagged as a pseudogene. The CDR3 has 14 residues. The CDR3 nucleotides are TGTGCCAGGACACCAAAGGCTGGGGACACTGAAGCTTTCTTT. Translation: CARTPKAGDTEAFF.

The gene calls are TRBV20-1 and TRBJ2-7; D is tentatively TRBD1 or TRBD2 (5 bases each). CDR1 is DFQATT and CDR2 is SNEGSKA in the germline V gene (reference sequence). V lost 6 bases to trimming and J lost 0 bases, with 12 bases between them. This CDR3 has 13 amino acids. CDR3 loop: CSAQTAVSYEQYF. The DNA for the CDR3 is TGCAGTGCCCAGACAGCGGTCTCCTACGAGCAGTACTTC.

This clonotype was detected a few times. The chain has TRBV20-1 and TRBJ1-1; possibly TRBD1 for D (5 bases). There are 14 residues in the CDR3. V was shortened by 1 base and J by 4 bases, with 13 bases between the two germline ends. In germline, CDR1 is DFQATT, CDR2 SNEGSKA (reference sequence). In DNA, the CDR3 is TGCAGTGCTAGAGGTAGCAGGGTGGCCACTGAAGCTTTCTTT. Translating it yields CSARGSRVATEAFF.

The table lists this clonotype with a few counts. V gene TRBV12-3 or TRBV12-4 combines with J gene TRBJ2-1; 8 bases match TRBD2. V lost 3 bases and J lost 2; bases outside the gene matches: 6. This CDR3 comprises 16 residues. Written as DNA, the CDR3 is TGTGCCAGCAGTTTCTGGCGGGGGGCCCCCTACAATGAGCAGTTCTTC. Amino acid sequence: CASSFWRGAPYNEQFF.

This clonotype is a singleton in its sample. The rearrangement uses TRBV18 and TRBJ2-2; D is unclear. The CDR3 is 14 amino acids. The germline gives CDR1 KGHSH, CDR2 LQKENI. V dropped 8 bases and J dropped 4 bases, with 14 bases sitting between them. CDR3 DNA: TGTGCCAGCGCCCTGCAGGCTGGCACCGGGGAGCTGTTTTTT. Protein: CASALQAGTGELFF.

This chain uses TRBV5-1 with TRBJ2-5; the D is unclear. The CDR3 runs to 13 residues. Germline V gene lookup returns CDR1 SGHRS and CDR2 YFSETQ. V gave up 4 bases and J gave up 2 bases, with 9 bases separating them. The CDR3 loop is CASSRWVQETQYF. The CDR3 DNA reads TGCGCCAGCAGCCGGTGGGTTCAAGAGACCCAGTACTTC. Full variable domain (outside the CDR3, taken from reference TRBV5-1 and TRBJ2-5): KAGVTQTPRYLIKTRGQQVTLSCSPISGHRSVSWYQQTPGQGLQFLFEYFSETQRNKGNFPGRFSGRQFSNSRSEMNVSTLELGDSALYLCASSRWVQETQYFGPGTRLLVL.

CDR3 loop: CASSQRTGLEETQYF. The CDR3 nucleotides read TGTGCCAGCTCACAACGGACAGGGCTCGAAGAGACCCAGTACTTC. The chain links TRBV18 to TRBJ2-5, with 8 bases aligning to TRBD1. The CDR3 spans 15 residues. CDR1 and CDR2 from the germline V gene are KGHSH and LQKENI. Trimming removed 4 bases from V and 3 bases from J; junction bases left unmatched: 7.

The chain combines TRBV20-1 with TRBJ1-6; D may be TRBD1 (6 bases). Germline V gene lookup returns CDR1 DFQATT and CDR2 SNEGSKA (reference sequence). The CDR3 totals 16 residues. The V and J ends lost 5 bases and 0 bases respectively, with 14 bases between them. The CDR3 here is CSARTALGSYNSPLHF. The CDR3, as DNA: TGCAGTGCTCGGACAGCTTTGGGCTCCTATAATTCACCCCTCCACTTT.

This clonotype was seen repeatedly, ten times or more. The chain uses TRBV19 and TRBJ1-1, with unresolved D. V lost 11 bases to trimming and J lost 1 base, with 11 bases between them. CDR3 length: 12 amino acids. In germline, CDR1 is LNHDA, CDR2 SQIVND (reference sequence). The CDR3 sequence: CASRGGNTEAFF. CDR3 bases: TGTGCCTCCCGGGGAGGGAACACTGAAGCTTTCTTT.